This is a list of T cell receptor beta chains from one sample in a study of OX40 agonist ivuxolimab in advanced cancers. The protocol was immunoSEQ multiplex PCR, while the TCRdb copy is restricted to in-frame clones and leaves out a portion. This table has about 95,000 clones, roughly 88% appearing once. The starting material was CD4+ or CD8+ T cells sorted from blood, obtained in a trial of the OX40 agonist ivuxolimab. All receptors come from an adult with an advanced solid tumor such as melanoma, head and neck, liver or kidney cancer. The conserved cysteine and the conserved F or W are not part of the CDR3 here.

j_gene,v_gene,CDR3aa
TRBJ2-3,TRBV7-3,ASSPRGSFTDTQY
TRBJ1-2,TRBV7-2,ASSPSGGGYT
TRBJ1-5,TRBV10-3,AISENPSNQPQH
TRBJ2-2,TRBV4-1,ASSQEGGPYTGELF
TRBJ1-4,TRBV19,ASRMSEKLF
TRBJ1-4,TRBV7-2,ASSLRSTGAEKLF
TRBJ2-7,TRBV7-2,ASSLAQADEQY
TRBJ2-4,TRBV19,ASRSLLAKNIQY
TRBJ1-2,TRBV28,ASSPPGHLGGYT
TRBJ2-1,TRBV28,ASSLSSLTSGKNNEQF
TRBJ2-2,TRBV6-1,ASSPTGGDTGELF
TRBJ1-5,TRBV10-1,ASSESGTSPLWQPQH
TRBJ2-5,TRBV28,ASSYQGADGETQY
TRBJ2-1,TRBV30,AWCLAGENEQF
TRBJ2-7,TRBV9,ASSPRVISGEQY
TRBJ2-7,TRBV7-9,ASSLKPPPLGLYEQY
TRBJ2-7,TRBV18,ASSLGEESYEQY
TRBJ2-1,TRBV7-7,ASSLAGPYNEQF
TRBJ2-7,TRBV14,ASSQGSWTEQY
TRBJ2-7,TRBV27,ASSLSGEAGEQY
TRBJ1-5,TRBV4-1,ASSQDWPDYQPQH
TRBJ1-2,TRBV19,ASSIDRGRSYGYT
TRBJ1-4,TRBV4-3,ASNAQRGTNEKLF
TRBJ2-7,TRBV19,ASRVFSEGVWEQY
TRBJ1-1,TRBV15,ATSPLTGGVTEAF
TRBJ2-3,TRBV6-6,ASSDFFTDTQY
TRBJ2-2,TRBV28,ASSSGTSGRGGELF
TRBJ2-1,TRBV5-6,ASSLGLVHEQF
TRBJ1-1,TRBV7-9,ASSLGQGIRLDTEAF
TRBJ2-2,TRBV6-1,ASSETGTGLTGELF
TRBJ2-1,TRBV19,ASISWTSGSTEQF
TRBJ2-3,TRBV5-1,ASSSHGWRPDTDTQY
TRBJ2-1,TRBV7-2,ASSFRGSPSYNEQF
TRBJ1-5,TRBV15,ATGTGTAYSNQPQH
TRBJ2-2,TRBV19,ASSMDIGTGELF
TRBJ2-3,TRBV5-1,ASSSVALVAGTDTQY
TRBJ2-1,TRBV10-3,AISGGLAGGPHYNEQF
TRBJ2-2,TRBV14,ASSQDLRAGELF
TRBJ1-3,TRBV28,ASQTGESGNTIY
TRBJ2-7,TRBV9,ASGEQY
TRBJ2-1,TRBV11-2,ASSLGVSGYNEQF
TRBJ2-3,TRBV5-4,ASSLSLGGGGTDTQY
TRBJ2-7,TRBV30,AWSEQGYEQY